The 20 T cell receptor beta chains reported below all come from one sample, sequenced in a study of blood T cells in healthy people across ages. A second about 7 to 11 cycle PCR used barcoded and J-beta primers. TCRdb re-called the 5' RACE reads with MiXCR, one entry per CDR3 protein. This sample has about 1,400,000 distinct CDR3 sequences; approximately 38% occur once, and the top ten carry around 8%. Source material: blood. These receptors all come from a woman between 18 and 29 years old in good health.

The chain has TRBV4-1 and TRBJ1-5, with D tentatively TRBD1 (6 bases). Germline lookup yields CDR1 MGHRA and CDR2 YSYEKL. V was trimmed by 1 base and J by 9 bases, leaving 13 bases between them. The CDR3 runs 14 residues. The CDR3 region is CASSQVSVGGPQHF. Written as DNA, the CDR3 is TGCGCCAGCAGCCAAGTTTCGGTAGGGGGGCCCCAGCATTTT.

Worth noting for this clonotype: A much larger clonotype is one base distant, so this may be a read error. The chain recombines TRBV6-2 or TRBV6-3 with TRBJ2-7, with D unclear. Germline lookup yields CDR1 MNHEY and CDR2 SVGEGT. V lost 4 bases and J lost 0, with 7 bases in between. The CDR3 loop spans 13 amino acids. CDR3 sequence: CASSFEYSYEQYF. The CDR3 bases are TGTGCCAGCAGTTTTGAGTACTCCTACGAGCAGTACTTC.

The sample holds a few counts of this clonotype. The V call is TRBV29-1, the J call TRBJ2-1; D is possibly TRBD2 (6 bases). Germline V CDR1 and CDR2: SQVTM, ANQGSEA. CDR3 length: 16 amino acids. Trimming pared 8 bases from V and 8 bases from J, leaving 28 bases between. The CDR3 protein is CSLAVGSLGLEDEQFF. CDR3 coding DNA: TGCAGCCTTGCCGTCGGGAGTCTGGGTTTAGAAGATGAGCAGTTCTTC.

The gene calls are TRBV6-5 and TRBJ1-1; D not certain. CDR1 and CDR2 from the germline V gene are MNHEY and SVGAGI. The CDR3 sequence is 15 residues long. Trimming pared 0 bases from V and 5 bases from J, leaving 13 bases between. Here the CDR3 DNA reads TGTGCCAGCAGTTACTCCCGGGGAGTGAGGACTGAAGCTTTCTTT. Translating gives CASSYSRGVRTEAFF.

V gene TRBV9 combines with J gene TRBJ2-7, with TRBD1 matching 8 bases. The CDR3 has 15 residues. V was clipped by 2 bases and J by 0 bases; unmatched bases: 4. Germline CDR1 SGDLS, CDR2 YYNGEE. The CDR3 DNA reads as TGTGCCAGCAGCGTCGGACAGGGAGTCTCCTACGAGCAGTACTTC. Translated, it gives CASSVGQGVSYEQYF.

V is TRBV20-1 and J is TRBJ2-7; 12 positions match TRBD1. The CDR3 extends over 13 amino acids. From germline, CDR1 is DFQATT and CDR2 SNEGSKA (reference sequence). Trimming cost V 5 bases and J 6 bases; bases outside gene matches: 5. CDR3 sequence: CSAPRDRGREQYF. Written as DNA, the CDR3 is TGCAGTGCTCCCCGGGACAGGGGGCGCGAGCAGTACTTC.

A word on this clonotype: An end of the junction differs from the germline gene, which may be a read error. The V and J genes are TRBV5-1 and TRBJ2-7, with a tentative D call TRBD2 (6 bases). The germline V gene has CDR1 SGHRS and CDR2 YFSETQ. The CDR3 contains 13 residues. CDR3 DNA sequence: TGCGCCAGCAGCCTTGCGGGGCCCTACGAGCTGTACTTC. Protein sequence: CASSLAGPYELYF. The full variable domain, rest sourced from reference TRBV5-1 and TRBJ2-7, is KAGVTQTPRYLIKTRGQQVTLSCSPISGHRSVSWYQQTPGQGLQFLFEYFSETQRNKGNFPGRFSGRQFSNSRSEMNVSTLELGDSALYLCASSLAGPYELYFGPGTRLTVT.

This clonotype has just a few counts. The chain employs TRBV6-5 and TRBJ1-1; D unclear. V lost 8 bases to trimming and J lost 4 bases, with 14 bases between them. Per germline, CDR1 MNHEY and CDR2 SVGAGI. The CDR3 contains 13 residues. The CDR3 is CASGRKDPTEAFF. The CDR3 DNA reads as TGTGCCAGCGGAAGGAAAGACCCCACTGAAGCTTTCTTT.

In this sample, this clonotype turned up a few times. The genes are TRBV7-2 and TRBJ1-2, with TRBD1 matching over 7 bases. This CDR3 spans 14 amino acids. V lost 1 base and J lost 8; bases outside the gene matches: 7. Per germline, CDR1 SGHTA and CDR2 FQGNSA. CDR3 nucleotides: TGTGCCAGCAGCTTAGAGGAGGGGGCGGGGGGCTACACCTTC. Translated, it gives CASSLEEGAGGYTF.

The CDR3 reads CASSNQPQTGYTF. CDR3 DNA: TGTGCCAGCAGCAACCAACCCCAGACCGGCTACACCTTC. V gene TRBV11-2 combines with J gene TRBJ1-2; D uncertain. The CDR3 is 13 residues long. V was shortened by 5 bases and J by 8 bases, with 15 bases between the two germline ends. Looked up from germline, CDR1 is SGHAT and CDR2 is FQNNGV.

As DNA, the CDR3 is TGCAGCGTTGTTAACCCAGGCCCGTCTGGAAACACCATATATTTT. It encodes CSVVNPGPSGNTIYF. This rearrangement joins TRBV29-1 to TRBJ1-3; no clear D gene. This CDR3 has 15 amino acids. Germline assignment: CDR1 SQVTM and CDR2 ANQGSEA. V lost 4 bases and J 1 base, leaving 14 bases between the germline ends. The full variable domain, rest sourced from reference TRBV29-1 and TRBJ1-3, is SAVISQKPSRDICQRGTSLTIQCQVDSQVTMMFWYRQQPGQSLTLIATANQGSEATYESGFVIDKFPISRPNLTFSTLTVSNMSPEDSSIYLCSVVNPGPSGNTIYFGEGSWLTVV.

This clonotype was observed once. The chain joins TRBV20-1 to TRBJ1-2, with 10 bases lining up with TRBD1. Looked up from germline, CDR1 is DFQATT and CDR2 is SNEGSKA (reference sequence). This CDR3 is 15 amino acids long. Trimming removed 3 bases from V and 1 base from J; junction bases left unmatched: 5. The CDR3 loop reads CSARDRGINNYGYTF. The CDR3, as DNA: TGCAGTGCTAGGGACAGGGGGATTAATAACTATGGCTACACCTTC.

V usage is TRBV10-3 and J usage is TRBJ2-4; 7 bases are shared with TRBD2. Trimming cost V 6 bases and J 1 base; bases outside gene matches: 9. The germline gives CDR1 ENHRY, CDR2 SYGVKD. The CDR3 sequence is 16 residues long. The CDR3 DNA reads TGTGCCATCAGCAACCCGTCCGGGGGGGCCAAAAACATTCAGTACTTC. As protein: CAISNPSGGAKNIQYF.

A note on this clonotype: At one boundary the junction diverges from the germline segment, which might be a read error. CDR3 sequence reads: CASSLAGTTTYKQYF. The DNA of the CDR3 is TGCGCCAGCAGCTTGGCCGGGACTACCACCTACAAGCAGTACTTC. The gene calls are TRBV5-1 and TRBJ2-7; 7 nucleotides agree with TRBD2. The V gene's germline CDR1 is SGHRS and CDR2 YFSETQ. This CDR3 is built from 15 residues.

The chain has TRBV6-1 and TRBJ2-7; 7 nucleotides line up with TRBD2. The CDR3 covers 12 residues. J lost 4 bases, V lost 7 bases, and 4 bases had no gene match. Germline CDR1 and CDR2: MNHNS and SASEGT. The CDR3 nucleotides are TGTGCCAGCATGGGAGGGGTGTACGAGCAGTACTTC. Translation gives CASMGGVYEQYF.

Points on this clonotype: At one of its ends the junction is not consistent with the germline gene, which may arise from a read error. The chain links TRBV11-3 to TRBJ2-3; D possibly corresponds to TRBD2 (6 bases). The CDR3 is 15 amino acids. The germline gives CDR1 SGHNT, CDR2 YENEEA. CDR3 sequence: CASSTTSVVTGTQYF. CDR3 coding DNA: TGTGCCAGCAGCACGACTAGTGTAGTAACAGGTACGCAGTATTTT. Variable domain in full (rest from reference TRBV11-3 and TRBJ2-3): EAGVVQSPRYKIIEKKQPVAFWCNPISGHNTLYWYLQNLGQGPELLIRYENEEAVDDSQLPKDRFSAERLKGVDSTLKIQPAELGDSAVYLCASSTTSVVTGTQYFGPGTRLTVL.

For the CDR3, the DNA is TGTGCCAGTAGTATAAAAGGTGCAGGTGGCTACACCTTC. This codes for CASSIKGAGGYTF. The chain recombines TRBV19 with TRBJ1-2; D gene uncertain. This CDR3 region has 13 residues. Trimming left V 2 bases short and J 7 bases short, with 11 bases between. Germline assignment: CDR1 LNHDA and CDR2 SQIVND (reference sequence).

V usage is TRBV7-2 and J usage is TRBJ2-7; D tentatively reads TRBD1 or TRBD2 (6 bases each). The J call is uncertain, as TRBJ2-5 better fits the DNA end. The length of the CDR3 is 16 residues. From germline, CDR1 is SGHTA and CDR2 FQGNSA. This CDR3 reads CASSRQATTMGGTQYF. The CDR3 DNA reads TGTGCCAGCAGCCGACAGGCGACGACCATGGGGGGGACCCAGTACTTC.

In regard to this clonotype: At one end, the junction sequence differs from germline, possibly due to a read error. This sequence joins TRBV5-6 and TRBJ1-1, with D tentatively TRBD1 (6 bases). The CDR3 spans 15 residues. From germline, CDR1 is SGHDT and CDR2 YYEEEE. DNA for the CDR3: TGTGCCAACAGCTTGCCACAGGGTTCGACGACTGAAGCTTTCTTT. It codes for CANSLPQGSTTEAFF.

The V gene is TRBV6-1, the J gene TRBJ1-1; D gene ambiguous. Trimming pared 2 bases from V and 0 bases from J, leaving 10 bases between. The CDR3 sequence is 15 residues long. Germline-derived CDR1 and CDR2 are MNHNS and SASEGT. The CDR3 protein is CASSEFGKVNTEAFF. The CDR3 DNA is TGTGCCAGCAGTGAATTTGGCAAAGTGAACACTGAAGCTTTCTTT.